This T cell receptor (beta chain) was documented in a study of T cell responses to AZD1222 COVID-19 vaccine. Findings of the study overall: Donors were largely white British and mainly female; clonal diversity was possibly underestimated. Spike-wide coverage was observed for vaccine-associated CD4 TCRs, with dominant responses at 160-218 and 743-854. Without day 14 samples, only post-peak T cell repertoires were studied.

For this clone: Antigen: not known.

Generated by immunoSEQ multiplex PCR, the TCRdb table keeps only in-frame clones and is missing some. The profile covers about 100,000 clones, with around nine tenths appearing a single time and over 1.5% taken by the ten largest. The CDR3 extends over 14 amino acids. The ends were cut back, 0 bases at V and 5 bases at J, with 9 bases in the middle. Germline CDR1 SGHNT, CDR2 YYREEE (reference sequence). The receptor's source is an adult in good health. The sequences come from peripheral blood, collected on day 0 of AZD1222 vaccination. V and J are TRBV5-4 and TRBJ2-4, with unresolved D. The CDR3 nucleotides read TGTGCCAGCAGCTTGGAGGGCTATCAAAACATTCAGTACTTC. Its protein is CASSLEGYQNIQYF.